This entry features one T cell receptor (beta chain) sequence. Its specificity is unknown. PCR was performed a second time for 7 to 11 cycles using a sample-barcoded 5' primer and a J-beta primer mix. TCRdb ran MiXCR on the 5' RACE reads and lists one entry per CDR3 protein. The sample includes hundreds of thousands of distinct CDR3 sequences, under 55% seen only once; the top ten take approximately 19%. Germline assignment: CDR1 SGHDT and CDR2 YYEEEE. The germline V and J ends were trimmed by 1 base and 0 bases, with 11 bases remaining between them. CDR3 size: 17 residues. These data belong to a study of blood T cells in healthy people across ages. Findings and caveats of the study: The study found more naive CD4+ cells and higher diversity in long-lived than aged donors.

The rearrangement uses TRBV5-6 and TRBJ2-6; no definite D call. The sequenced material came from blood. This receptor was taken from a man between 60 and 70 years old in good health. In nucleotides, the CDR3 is TGTGCCAGCAGCTTGTCAGGAGACTTCTCTGGGGCCAACGTCCTGACTTTC. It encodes CASSLSGDFSGANVLTF.